This record looks at one T cell receptor beta chain sequence and its context. The antigen is undetermined. The length of the CDR3 is 15 residues. V trimming: 0 bases; J trimming: 2 bases; junction bases outside the gene matches: 3. Germline lookup yields CDR1 SGHDT and CDR2 YYEEEE. These data are taken from a study of OX40 agonist ivuxolimab in advanced cancers. The method was immunoSEQ multiplex PCR; TCRdb's version includes in-frame clones alone and lacks a portion of them. Altogether 70,000 to 95,000 clones are present, around 86% being singletons, with the ten largest covering around 0.56%. Findings of the study overall: At 0.1 to 3.0 mg/kg, clonal expansion of CD4+ and CD8+ blood T cells had occurred by week 6. Average numbers of expanded clones were greater in CD8+ T cells than in CD4+.

The sequencing used CD4+ or CD8+ T cells sorted from blood, collected in a trial of the OX40 agonist ivuxolimab. The TCR originated in an adult with an advanced solid tumor such as melanoma, head and neck, liver or kidney cancer. The V and J genes are TRBV5-6 and TRBJ2-5, with 8 bases lining up with TRBD2. The CDR3 loop reads CASSLVTSGQETQYF. CDR3 DNA sequence: TGTGCCAGCAGCTTGGTCACTAGCGGTCAAGAGACCCAGTACTTC. The full variable domain, with the rest looked up from reference TRBV5-6 and TRBJ2-5, is DAGVTQSPTHLIKTRGQQVTLRCSPKSGHDTVSWYQQALGQGPQFIFQYYEEEERQRGNFPDRFSGHQFPNYSSELNVNALLLGDSALYLCASSLVTSGQETQYFGPGTRLLVL.